Described below is a single T cell receptor (beta chain) sequence and its context. Its antigen remains unidentified. The CDR3 end lies 3 residues beyond the end of the read and is filled in from the germline J gene. This sample's time point label indicates: 6 months after combined kidney and bone marrow transplant. The transplants used related donors along with nonmyeloablative bone marrow transplantation, and in the human trials mixed chimerism was transient. Thawed PBMCs were FACS-sorted into unstimulated Tregs (CD4+CD25+CD127-), CD4+ non-Tregs (CD4+CD25-), CD4 cells and CD8 cells. Patients were a few combined kidney and bone marrow transplant recipients from the ITN036ST trial, and only these trial subjects had samples available. Healthy control blood was processed to PBMCs by Ficoll density gradient and cryopreserved, and patient PBMCs were collected before and after transplant. For TCRbeta CDR3 sequencing, genomic DNA was extracted from sorted cells using the QIAGEN DNeasy Blood and Tissue Kit. High-throughput TCRbeta CDR3 sequencing, which included PCR amplification with bias correction and internal controls, was done commercially through immunoSEQ. The authors processed their data as follows. Unique productive TCRbeta sequences were defined by CDR3 nucleotide sequence when primers matched and otherwise by CDR3 amino acid sequence together with Vbeta and Jbeta genes. Sorting error was corrected by removing sequences shared between sorted populations at a frequency ratio of 2:1 or less, and the remaining shared sequences were assigned to the higher population. Donor-reactive sequences were defined as at least 5-fold expanded in CFSE-low cells versus unstimulated cells, with frequency of at least 0.01% in CFSE-low cells. Repertoire divergence was quantified by Jensen-Shannon divergence calculated from the top 100 TCRbeta sequences ranked by frequency. For any sample with multiple sequencing runs, sorting error was corrected in each run separately before the runs were pooled. TCRdb stores this immuneACCESS table with in-frame sequences only. Part of the clones is absent; in the studies checked, under half of the shortfall reflects unresolved V genes, and no reason is known for the rest. V and J calls and clone size are as listed in that table; D and trimming were resolved from the DNA. This specimen's table enumerates approximately 15,000 clones. The ten top clones hold approximately 30% of the sample.

The data stem from a study of Tregs in tolerant kidney transplant recipients (dated by TCRdb to about 2019). Some background on the complete study: Before combined kidney and bone marrow transplantation, this study identified donor-specific regulatory T cells using TCRbeta sequencing and then followed those same cells after transplant.

The CDR3 starts with the cysteine, ends with the phenylalanine, and has 17 residues. The DNA shown is the part of the CDR3 that was read: 42 bases, in frame from base 1. CDR1 LNHDA and CDR2 SQIVND are derived from the germline V gene (reference sequence). The trim is 4 bases for V and 1 base for J, with a gap of 19 bases between the germline ends. General findings and caveats noted by the study authors: Donor-specific Treg expansion exceeded global Treg expansion in tolerant patients, suggesting antigen-driven rather than nonspecific expansion. For some patients, the PCR primers changed as time went on, which meant samples from those patients could not be compared with one another at the nucleotide level. The study was constrained by small patient numbers, and validation of the findings is required in larger populations and under other immunosuppression protocols. The most biologically relevant and donor-specific TCRbeta repertoire appeared to be identified by expanding Tregs with activated donor B cells. Although technical replication error seemed to be minimal, the question of biological reproducibility was not addressed directly.

The chain is assembled from TRBV19 and TRBJ1-1; confidence is insufficient to name the D gene. The input for sequencing was CD8+ T cells from blood (PBMCs), taken 6 months after the transplant. This receptor was taken from a human patient who received a combined kidney and bone marrow transplant. After a transplant, some T cells may be of graft donor origin. The CDR3 amino acid sequence is: CASSKFDMAGTNTEAFF. The CDR3 DNA, read in part, is TGTGCCAGTAGTAAATTCGATATGGCAGGAACGAACACTGAA.